These T cell receptor beta chains were read from a single sample in a study of blood T cell repertoires in COVID-19. TCRdb's copy holds only in-frame clones and misses some; the assay was immunoSEQ multiplex PCR. The sample lists tens of thousands of clones, approximately 84% occurring once. Sequences were obtained from peripheral blood. All receptors derive from a human donor in a cohort sampled during active COVID-19. The CDR3 runs from the conserved cysteine through the conserved F or W. The order of the fields is J gene, V gene, clone size, D gene, CDR3 protein, CDR3 DNA. A D gene is named only where the DNA matches it firmly. Clone sizes are given selectively: once, few, many, or a class where the clone is expanded.

TRBJ1-6 TRBV5-1 NA NA CASSLTQGTNSPLHF TGCGCCAGCAGCTTGACCCAGGGGACTAATTCACCCCTCCACTTT
TRBJ2-7 TRBV6-5 NA TRBD1 CASSYSGTGPYEQYF TGTGCCAGCAGTTACTCCGGGACAGGGCCCTACGAGCAGTACTTC
TRBJ2-3 TRBV27 NA NA CASSPPRADTQYF TGTGCCAGTTCACCTCCCCGGGCAGATACGCAGTATTTT
TRBJ2-1 TRBV3-1/TRBV3-2 NA TRBD2 CASSPQTSSDEQFF TGTGCCAGCAGCCCGCAGACTAGCAGCGATGAGCAGTTCTTC
TRBJ2-3 TRBV5-4 NA TRBD2 CASKRESGTDTQYF TGTGCCAGCAAGCGGGAGTCGGGTACAGATACGCAGTATTTT
TRBJ2-3 TRBV27 NA TRBD2 CASSSSPGGGTDTQYF TGTGCCAGCAGTTCCTCACCGGGGGGGGGCACAGATACGCAGTATTTT
TRBJ1-1 TRBV3-1/TRBV3-2 NA TRBD1 CASSPGGTEAFF TGTGCCAGCAGCCCAGGGGGCACTGAAGCTTTCTTT
TRBJ2-1 TRBV7-3 NA NA CASSLGAGLSYNEQFF TGTGCCAGCAGTTTAGGGGCGGGACTTTCCTACAATGAGCAGTTCTTC
TRBJ2-2 TRBV21-1 NA NA CASTPNGSANTGELFF TGTGCCAGCACCCCCAATGGCAGTGCAAACACCGGGGAGCTGTTTTTT
TRBJ1-1 TRBV6-5 NA NA CASSYSHRVDTEAFF TGTGCCAGCAGTTACAGCCACAGGGTAGACACTGAAGCTTTCTTT
TRBJ1-1 TRBV14 NA NA CASSQDLRSEAFF TGTGCCAGCAGCCAAGATCTAAGAAGTGAAGCTTTCTTT
TRBJ2-7 TRBV19 NA TRBD2 CASSAFQLAGTYEQYF TGTGCCAGTAGTGCATTCCAACTAGCGGGCACCTACGAGCAGTACTTC
TRBJ2-3 TRBV12-3/TRBV12-4 NA TRBD2 CAATSGSTDTQYF TGTGCCGCAACTAGCGGTAGCACAGATACGCAGTATTTT
TRBJ1-1 TRBV18 once NA CASSWADVAAEAFF TGTGCCAGCTCATGGGCTGATGTCGCCGCTGAAGCTTTCTTT
TRBJ2-5 TRBV4-2 NA NA CASSRGGSEETQYF TGTGCCAGCAGCCGAGGGGGATCCGAAGAGACCCAGTACTTC
TRBJ2-7 TRBV10-3 once NA CAISESKGNRANEQYF TGTGCCATCAGTGAGTCTAAGGGAAACAGGGCCAACGAGCAGTACTTC
TRBJ1-1 TRBV19 NA NA CASNPTVNTEAFF TGTGCCAGTAACCCGACAGTGAACACTGAAGCTTTCTTT
TRBJ2-3 TRBV3-1/TRBV3-2 few TRBD1 CASSRTGGTDTQYF TGTGCCAGCAGCCGCACAGGGGGGACAGATACGCAGTATTTT
TRBJ1-2 TRBV11-2 NA TRBD1 CASSPGTGVGYTF TGTGCCAGCAGCCCCGGGACAGGGGTTGGCTACACCTTC
TRBJ2-6 TRBV5-1 NA TRBD2 CASSLFGGVTSGANVLTF TGCGCCAGCAGCTTATTTGGGGGGGTGACCTCTGGGGCCAACGTCCTGACTTTC
TRBJ1-1 TRBV2 NA TRBD1 CASTLSGQRNTEAFF TGTGCCAGCACTCTTTCGGGACAGAGGAACACTGAAGCTTTCTTT
TRBJ2-3 TRBV19 once NA CASSIDSSTDTQYF TGTGCCAGTAGTATAGATTCTAGCACAGATACGCAGTATTTT
TRBJ1-2 TRBV5-4 few NA CASSPPSQDHGYTF TGTGCCAGCAGTCCCCCCTCTCAGGATCATGGCTACACCTTC
TRBJ1-1 TRBV5-4 NA NA CASSFGQNTEAFF TGTGCCAGCAGCTTCGGACAAAACACTGAAGCTTTCTTT
TRBJ1-1 TRBV9 NA NA CASSVGGTMNTEAFF TGTGCCAGCAGCGTGGGGGGGACCATGAACACTGAAGCTTTCTTT
TRBJ2-2 TRBV19 NA NA CASRKDRIPDGTGELFF TGTGCCAGTAGGAAAGACAGGATCCCCGATGGGACCGGGGAGCTGTTTTTT
TRBJ2-2 TRBV9 NA TRBD2 CASSRTSGTTGELFF TGTGCCAGCAGCAGGACTAGCGGGACGACCGGGGAGCTGTTTTTT
TRBJ2-1 TRBV10-1 NA NA CATSNGGNNEQFF TGCGCCACCTCAAATGGAGGTAACAATGAGCAGTTCTTC
TRBJ2-5 TRBV14 NA NA CASSQDPFQETQYF TGTGCCAGCAGCCAAGATCCCTTTCAAGAGACCCAGTACTTC
TRBJ1-5 TRBV24-1 once NA CATSELSNQPQHF TGTGCCACCAGTGAGTTAAGCAATCAGCCCCAGCATTTT
TRBJ1-2 TRBV3-1/TRBV3-2 few NA CASSQDRTGTIYGYTF TGTGCCAGCAGCCAAGATCGGACGGGGACAATTTATGGCTACACCTTC
TRBJ2-2 TRBV2 NA NA CASSEWVGRDTGELFF TGTGCCAGCAGTGAATGGGTCGGCAGGGACACCGGGGAGCTGTTTTTT
TRBJ1-2 TRBV3-1/TRBV3-2 NA TRBD1 CASSPRTGSDYGYTF TGTGCCAGCAGCCCGAGGACAGGGTCGGACTATGGCTACACCTTC
TRBJ2-7 TRBV5-4 NA TRBD2 CASSLVTSGSYEQYF TGTGCCAGCAGCTTGGTGACTAGCGGCTCCTACGAGCAGTACTTC
TRBJ2-2 TRBV5-6 NA TRBD1 CASSLPGQGQTGELFF TGTGCCAGCAGCCTCCCGGGACAGGGTCAAACCGGGGAGCTGTTTTTT
TRBJ1-6 TRBV7-3 NA TRBD1 CASSLTGTGGTLHF TGTGCCAGCAGCTTAACAGGGACAGGGGGCACCCTCCACTTT
TRBJ2-1 TRBV9 NA TRBD2 CASSVKTSGGYNEQFF TGTGCCAGCAGCGTAAAAACTAGCGGGGGGTACAATGAGCAGTTCTTC
TRBJ2-1 TRBV9 NA TRBD2 CASSVESGRTEQFF TGTGCCAGCAGCGTAGAGAGCGGGAGGACTGAGCAGTTCTTC
TRBJ2-5 TRBV19 NA TRBD1 CASSTGQGRETQYF TGTGCCAGTAGTACGGGACAGGGTAGAGAGACCCAGTACTTC
TRBJ1-1 TRBV29-1 NA TRBD1 CSGSRGQEAFF TGCAGCGGAAGCAGGGGGCAAGAAGCTTTCTTT
TRBJ2-5 TRBV2 NA NA CASTRGGTSRGETQYF TGTGCCAGCACGCGGGGCGGGACCTCAAGGGGAGAGACCCAGTACTTC